This T cell receptor beta chain was recovered during a study of T cells after yellow fever vaccination. This CDR3 is built from 17 residues. The germline CDR1 and CDR2 sequences are LNHDA and SQIVND (reference sequence). The ends were cut back, 7 bases at V and 0 bases at J, with 21 bases in the middle. In TCRdb, the 5' RACE reads were re-called with MiXCR into one record per CDR3 protein. Counted here are 450,000 to 550,000 distinct CDR3 sequences, 20% to 25% occurring once; the ten biggest clones make up roughly a sixth. This sample comprised PBMCs, obtained about 21 days after the first yellow fever vaccination. V gene TRBV19 combines with J gene TRBJ1-1, with D maybe TRBD1 (5 bases). The sequence came from a man in his late teens or twenties who received the YFV17D yellow fever vaccine. Here the CDR3 DNA reads TGTGCCAGTACGGTTTACGGGGGTATCTTCATGAACACTGAAGCTTTCTTT. Translated, it gives CASTVYGGIFMNTEAFF. The full variable domain, with the rest looked up from reference TRBV19 and TRBJ1-1, is DGGITQSPKYLFRKEGQNVTLSCEQNLNHDAMYWYRQDPGQGLRLIYYSQIVNDFQKGDIAEGYSVSREKKESFPLTVTSAQKNPTAFYLCASTVYGGIFMNTEAFFGQGTRLTVV.